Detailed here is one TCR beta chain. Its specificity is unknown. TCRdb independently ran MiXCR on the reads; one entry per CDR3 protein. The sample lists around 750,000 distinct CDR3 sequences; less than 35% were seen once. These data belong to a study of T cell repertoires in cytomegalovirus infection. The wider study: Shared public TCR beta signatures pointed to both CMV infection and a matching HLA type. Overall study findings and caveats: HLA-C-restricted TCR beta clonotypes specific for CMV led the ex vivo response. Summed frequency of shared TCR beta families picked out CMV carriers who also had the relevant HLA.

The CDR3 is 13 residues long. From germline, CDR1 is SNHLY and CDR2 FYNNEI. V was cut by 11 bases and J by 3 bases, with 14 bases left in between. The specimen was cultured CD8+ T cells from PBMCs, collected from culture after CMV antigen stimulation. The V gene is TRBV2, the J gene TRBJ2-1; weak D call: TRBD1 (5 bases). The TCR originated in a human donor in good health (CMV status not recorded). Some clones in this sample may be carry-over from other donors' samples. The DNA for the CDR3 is TGTGCCTGCCGATGGCAGGGCTACAATGAGCAGTTCTTC. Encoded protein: CACRWQGYNEQFF. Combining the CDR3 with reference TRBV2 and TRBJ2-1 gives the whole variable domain EPEVTQTPSHQVTQMGQEVILRCVPISNHLYFYWYRQILGQKVEFLVSFYNNEISEKSEIFDDQFSVERPDGSNFTLKIRSTKLEDSAMYFCACRWQGYNEQFFGPGTRLTVL.